Detailed here is one T cell receptor beta chain. The data were taken from a study of shared T cell receptors in the human thymus. V gave up 0 bases and J gave up 0 bases, with 13 bases separating them. The CDR3 is made up of 16 amino acids. Germline V lookup: CDR1 SGHTS, CDR2 YDEGEE. Clones were read by immunoSEQ multiplex PCR, and TCRdb kept only the in-frame ones, dropping some. In the table there are about 660,000 clones, 88% of which are singletons. These data were likewise used in another study, on human thymus T cells. That source reports: Resected material from corrective heart surgery provided the thymus tissue analysed.

The source is a boy younger than two with a congenital heart defect. The sequencing sample was made of thymocytes. This chain links TRBV5-8 with TRBJ2-7, with D unresolved. Here the CDR3 reads CASSLGLVWFSYEQYF. The CDR3 coding sequence is TGTGCCAGCAGCTTGGGGCTAGTTTGGTTCTCCTACGAGCAGTACTTC.